This entry features one T cell receptor beta chain sequence. The authors ran a second PCR of about 7 to 11 cycles using a sample-barcoded 5' primer and a J-beta primer mix. One entry per CDR3 protein, called by TCRdb with MiXCR from the 5' RACE reads. The repertoire consists of approximately 820,000 distinct CDR3 sequences, with about 42% occurring once and the leading ten covering approximately 19%. The data were obtained in a study of blood T cells in healthy people across ages. The sequenced sample consisted of blood. The sequence was obtained from a man in his sixties in good health.

The CDR3 loop is CASSPRSFPGGNYGYTF. CDR3 in DNA: TGTGCCAGCAGCCCTCGTTCGTTCCCAGGGGGAAACTATGGCTACACCTTC. This chain uses TRBV6-6 with TRBJ1-2; the match to TRBD1 covers 7 bases. Germline trimming cut 6 bases from V and 2 bases from J; bases unmatched to any gene: 15. CDR1 and CDR2 from the germline V gene are MNHNY and SVGAGI (reference sequence). The CDR3 extends over 17 amino acids.